These T cell receptor beta chains were read from a single sample in a study of PD-1 blockade in classical Hodgkin lymphoma. The repertoire was sequenced with immunoSEQ multiplex PCR; TCRdb's copy has only in-frame clones and lacks some. The sample lists fewer than 50,000 clones, 88% seen once, with roughly 9.1% in the top ten. This material consisted of peripheral blood mononuclear cells (PBMCs), taken at baseline. The receptors stem from a human donor with classical Hodgkin lymphoma. Both conserved end residues are part of each CDR3.

v_gene: TRBV7-3; j_gene: TRBJ2-2; CDR3aa: CASSLMGGSGELFF
v_gene: TRBV6-5; j_gene: TRBJ2-2; CDR3aa: CASSFWTGGYGGELFF
v_gene: TRBV4-1; j_gene: TRBJ1-5; CDR3aa: CASSQDSGDQYPQHF
v_gene: TRBV7-6; j_gene: TRBJ2-1; CDR3aa: CASSSGPTFFRSSYNEQFF
v_gene: TRBV21-1; j_gene: TRBJ2-3; CDR3aa: CASSSQTSGSPDTQYF
v_gene: TRBV10-3; j_gene: TRBJ2-3; CDR3aa: CAIKSGGSSTDTQYF
v_gene: TRBV4-2; j_gene: TRBJ2-1; CDR3aa: CASSQVGDGRPYNEQFF
v_gene: TRBV7-9; j_gene: TRBJ2-1; CDR3aa: CASSSPGLASGEQFF
v_gene: TRBV5-1; j_gene: TRBJ2-1; CDR3aa: CASSLEGSSYNEQFF
v_gene: TRBV5-1; j_gene: TRBJ2-7; CDR3aa: CASSTPLGFGYEQYF
v_gene: TRBV4-1; j_gene: TRBJ2-3; CDR3aa: CASSQEWSPDTQYF
v_gene: TRBV7-2; j_gene: TRBJ2-5; CDR3aa: CASSFAGETQYF
v_gene: TRBV19; j_gene: TRBJ1-2; CDR3aa: CATWTGKFNYGYTF
v_gene: TRBV5-1; j_gene: TRBJ2-3; CDR3aa: CASARDLRDTNTDTQYF
v_gene: TRBV27; j_gene: TRBJ1-6; CDR3aa: CASSLSAGAHNSPLHF
v_gene: TRBV5-1; j_gene: TRBJ2-1; CDR3aa: CASSKSTSGSPYNEQFF
v_gene: TRBV4-1; j_gene: TRBJ2-3; CDR3aa: CASSQDKGVADVSTDTQYF
v_gene: TRBV7-8; j_gene: TRBJ2-3; CDR3aa: CASSSPLRENTDTQYF
v_gene: TRBV28; j_gene: TRBJ2-3; CDR3aa: CASNEDRAYTDTQYF
v_gene: TRBV29-1; j_gene: TRBJ2-1; CDR3aa: CSVGEPSSGGWNEQFF